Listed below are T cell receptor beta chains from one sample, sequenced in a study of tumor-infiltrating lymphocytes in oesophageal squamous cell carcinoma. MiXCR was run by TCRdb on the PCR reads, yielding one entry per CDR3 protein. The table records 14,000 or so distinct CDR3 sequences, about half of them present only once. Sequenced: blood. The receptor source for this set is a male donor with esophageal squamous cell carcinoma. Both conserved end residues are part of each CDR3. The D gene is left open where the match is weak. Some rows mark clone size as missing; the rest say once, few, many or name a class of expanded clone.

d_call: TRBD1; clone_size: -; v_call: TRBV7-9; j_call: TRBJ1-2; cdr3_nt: TGTGCCAGCAGCTTCCCGGGACAGGTTTATGGCTACACCTTC; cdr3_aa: CASSFPGQVYGYTF
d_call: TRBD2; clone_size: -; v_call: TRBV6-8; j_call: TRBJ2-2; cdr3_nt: TGTGCCAGCATTGACTCTACGGGACTAGCGGGAGTCGGGGAGCTGTTTTTT; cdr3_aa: CASIDSTGLAGVGELFF
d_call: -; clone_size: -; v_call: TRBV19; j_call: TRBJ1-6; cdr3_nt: TGTGCCAGTAGGGGGGATGACCGATCCAATTCACCCCTCCACTTT; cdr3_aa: CASRGDDRSNSPLHF
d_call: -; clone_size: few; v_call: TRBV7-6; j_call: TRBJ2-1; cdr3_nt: TGTGCCAGCAGCTTGGGACATAACAATGAGCAGTTCTTC; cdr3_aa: CASSLGHNNEQFF
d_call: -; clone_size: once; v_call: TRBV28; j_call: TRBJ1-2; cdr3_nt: TGTGCCAGCAGTCCCCATATCGGCGACTATGGCTACACCTTC; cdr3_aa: CASSPHIGDYGYTF
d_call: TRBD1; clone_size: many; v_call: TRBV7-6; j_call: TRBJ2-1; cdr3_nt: TGTGCCAGCAGCCCGGGGACAGGGCTTGAGAGGAATGAGCAGTTCTTC; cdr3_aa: CASSPGTGLERNEQFF
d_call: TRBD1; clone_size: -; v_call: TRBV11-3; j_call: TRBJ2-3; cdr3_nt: TGTGCCAGCAGCTTGGGGACAGGGCCAGATACGCAGTATTTT; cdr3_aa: CASSLGTGPDTQYF
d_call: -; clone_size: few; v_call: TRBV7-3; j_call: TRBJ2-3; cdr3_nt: TGTGCCAGCAGCTTAACCAAGACACATACGCAGTATTTT; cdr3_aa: CASSLTKTHTQYF
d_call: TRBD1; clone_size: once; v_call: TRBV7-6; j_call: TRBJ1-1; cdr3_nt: TGTGCCAGCAGCCCCCACAGGGGCGCTTACGCTTTCTTT; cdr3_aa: CASSPHRGAYAFF
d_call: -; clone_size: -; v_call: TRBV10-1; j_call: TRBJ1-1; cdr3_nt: TGCGCCAGCAGTCAGCAAAAAAACACTGAAGCTTTCTTT; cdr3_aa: CASSQQKNTEAFF
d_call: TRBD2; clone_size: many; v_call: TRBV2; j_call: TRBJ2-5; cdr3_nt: TGTGCCAGCAGTCGGTTATTGGGGGGGGGAGAAGAGACCCAGTACTTC; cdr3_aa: CASSRLLGGGEETQYF
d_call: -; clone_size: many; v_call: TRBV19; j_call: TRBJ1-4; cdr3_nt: TGTGCCAGTAGTCCAAGAGGGGCAACCACTAATGAAAAACTGTTTTTT; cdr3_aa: CASSPRGATTNEKLFF
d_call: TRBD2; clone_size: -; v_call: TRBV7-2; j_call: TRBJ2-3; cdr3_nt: TGTGCCAGCAGCTCCAGTCCAGCGGGAGGGCTTTACTTC; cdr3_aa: CASSSSPAGGLYF
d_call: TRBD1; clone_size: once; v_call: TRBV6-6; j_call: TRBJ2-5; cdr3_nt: TGTGCCAGCAGTTACGACAGGGGGCACCGTCCCTACAATGAGCAGTACTTC; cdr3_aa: CASSYDRGHRPYNEQYF
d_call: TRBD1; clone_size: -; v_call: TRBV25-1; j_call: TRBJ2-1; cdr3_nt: TGTGCCAGTAGTCCCCAACCAACGGACAGGGAGTACAATGAGCAGTTCTTC; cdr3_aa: CASSPQPTDREYNEQFF
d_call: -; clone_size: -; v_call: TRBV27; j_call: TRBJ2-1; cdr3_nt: TGTGCCAGCAAAAATCGGGGGCGAACCTACAATGAGCAGTTCTTC; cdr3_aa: CASKNRGRTYNEQFF
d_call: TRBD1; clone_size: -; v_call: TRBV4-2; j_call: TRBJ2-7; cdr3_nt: TGTGCCAGCAGCCCCGGACAGGTCTACGAGCAGTACTTC; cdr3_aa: CASSPGQVYEQYF
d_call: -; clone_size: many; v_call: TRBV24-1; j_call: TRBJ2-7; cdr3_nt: TGTGCCACCAGTGATCCGGACTCCCACGAGCAGTACTTC; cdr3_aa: CATSDPDSHEQYF
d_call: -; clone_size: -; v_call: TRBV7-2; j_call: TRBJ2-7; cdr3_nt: TGTGCCAGCAGCCCGGGGGCAGAGTACGAGCAGTACTTC; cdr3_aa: CASSPGAEYEQYF
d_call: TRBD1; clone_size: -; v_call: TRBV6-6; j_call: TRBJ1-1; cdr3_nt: TGTGCCAGCAGACTACGGGGACAGGGCGACACTGAAGCTTTCTTT; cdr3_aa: CASRLRGQGDTEAFF
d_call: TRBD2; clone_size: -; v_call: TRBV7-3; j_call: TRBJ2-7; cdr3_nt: TGTGCCAGCAGCCAGACTAGCTCTAACGAGCAGTACTTC; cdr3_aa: CASSQTSSNEQYF
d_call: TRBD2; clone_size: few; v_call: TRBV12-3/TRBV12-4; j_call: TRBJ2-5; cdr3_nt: TGTGCCAGCAGTCCCACTAGCGCCGGCGGGGAGACCCAGTACTTC; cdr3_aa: CASSPTSAGGETQYF
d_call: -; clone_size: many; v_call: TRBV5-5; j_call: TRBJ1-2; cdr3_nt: TGTGCCAGCAGCTTGGCCGGGAACTATGGCTACACCTTC; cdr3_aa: CASSLAGNYGYTF